The TCR beta chain described here comes from a study of shared clonotypes between healthy human individuals. Profiling relied on immunoSEQ multiplex PCR, and the TCRdb table lists in-frame clones only, not all of them. Among a few million clones, more than 85% were seen once, and the ten largest hold 0.39%. Germline CDR1 reads MGHDK; CDR2 reads SYGVNS. CDR3 length: 15 residues. The trim removed 5 bases at V and 8 bases at J, leaving 9 bases unmatched. The source of this sequence is a man aged 18 to 30 in good health. Some clones in this sample may be carry-over from other donors' samples. V gene TRBV25-1 combines with J gene TRBJ1-2; 12 bases map to TRBD1. The sample was naive CD4+ T cells from PBMCs. Subset defined: CD45RA+ positively selected. CDR3 sequence: CASSTPGTGGAGYTF. The DNA of the CDR3 is TGTGCCAGCAGTACTCCCGGGACAGGGGGCGCAGGCTACACCTTC.